The 20 T cell receptor beta chains given below trace back to one sample, sequenced in a study of cytotoxic CD8 clonotypes in ibrutinib-treated CLL (dated by TCRdb to 2020 to 2023). What the time point label conveys for this sample: 20 to 25 months on ibrutinib. The library was produced with the immunoSEQ multiplex PCR assay. In TCRdb, the immuneACCESS table is reduced to in-frame sequences with V and J assigned. These tables do not hold every clone; where another copy was compared, an unresolved V gene accounts for under half, and the others remain unexplained. The sample profile shows 110,000 to 150,000 clones; approximately 80% of them were found once. In total, the top ten clones hold roughly 4.7% of the sample. Specimen: PBMCs, collected after 24 months of ibrutinib treatment. The source of these receptors is a human donor with chronic lymphocytic leukemia.

The chain has TRBV6-5 and TRBJ1-2; D ambiguous. This CDR3 is 15 amino acids long. The germline CDR1 and CDR2 sequences are MNHEY and SVGAGI. With 5 bases removed from V and 5 bases from J, the gap between germline ends came to 18 bases. Here the CDR3 reads CASSTDTTGVYGYTF. As DNA, the CDR3 is TGTGCCAGCAGTACTGACACAACCGGGGTATATGGCTACACCTTC.

The gene calls are TRBV28 and TRBJ2-6; TRBD1 agrees at 8 bases. V trimming: 3 bases; J trimming: 0 bases; junction bases outside the gene matches: 10. This CDR3 comprises 19 residues. CDR1 and CDR2 from the germline V gene are MDHEN and SYDVKM. CDR3 region: CASSFPTGQALSGANVLTF. The CDR3 DNA sequence: TGTGCCAGCAGTTTCCCGACGGGACAGGCCCTCTCTGGGGCCAACGTCCTGACTTTC.

The chain combines TRBV7-7 with TRBJ2-3; 10 bases are a match to TRBD2. From germline, CDR1 is SSHAT and CDR2 FNYEAQ (reference sequence). After removal of 5 bases from V and 6 bases from J, the junction contained 14 bases not matched to a gene. This CDR3 spans 17 amino acids. CDR3 in amino acids: CASSPQGLAGEGDTQYF. Here the CDR3 DNA reads TGTGCCAGCAGCCCCCAGGGGCTAGCGGGAGAGGGGGATACGCAGTATTTT.

The chain links TRBV6-5 to TRBJ2-5; TRBD2 matches at 10 bases. This CDR3 has 15 residues. Trimming at V came to 5 bases and at J to 5 bases, leaving 8 bases not matched to a gene. The V gene's germline CDR1 is MNHEY and CDR2 SVGAGI. As DNA, the CDR3 is TGTGCCAGCAGTCCAAGCGGGGGGGTGGGTGAGACCCAGTACTTC. Protein sequence: CASSPSGGVGETQYF.

This chain uses TRBV27 with TRBJ2-7, with a tentative D call TRBD2 (6 bases). Trimming took 2 bases from V and 7 from J, leaving 21 bases between them. Germline V lookup: CDR1 MNHEY, CDR2 SMNVEV (reference sequence). The CDR3 extends over 16 amino acids. The CDR3 DNA reads TGTGCCAGCAGTTTAGGTTGGGAGGTCCCCCCGAGGGAGCAGTACTTC. Translation gives CASSLGWEVPPREQYF.

As concerns this clone: The junction differs from germline at one of its ends, possibly a read error. The chain recombines TRBV7-7 with TRBJ2-3; 7 bases match TRBD1. The CDR3 extends over 18 amino acids. CDR1 is SSHAT, CDR2 FNYEAQ, per germline (reference sequence). CDR3 bases: TGTGCTAGCAGCTTAGCCCCCGACAGGGAGTATCGCACAGATACGCAGTATTTT. This codes for CASSLAPDREYRTDTQYF.

The chain couples TRBV7-8 to TRBJ1-6; 8 bases are a match to TRBD1. This CDR3 contains 15 residues. After removal of 5 bases from V and 6 bases from J, the junction contained 6 bases not matched to a gene. CDR1 is SGHVS and CDR2 is FQNEAQ in the germline V gene. CDR3 protein: CASSRTGPPNSPLHF. In DNA form, the CDR3 reads TGTGCCAGCAGCCGGACAGGGCCCCCTAATTCACCCCTCCACTTT.

The chain is built from TRBV6-1 and TRBJ1-2; no clear D. V lost 5 bases and J 2 bases, leaving 9 bases between the germline ends. Germline CDR1 and CDR2: MNHNS and SASEGT. The CDR3 consists of 13 residues. As DNA, the CDR3 is TGTGCCAGCAGTTGGGAGGTCAACTATGGCTACACCTTC. Protein product: CASSWEVNYGYTF.

The chain employs TRBV7-2 and TRBJ1-5; D is unresolved. Per germline, CDR1 SGHTA and CDR2 FQGNSA. V was shortened by 4 bases and J by 3 bases, with 7 bases between the two germline ends. This CDR3 has 13 amino acids. The CDR3 DNA reads as TGTGCCAGCAGCTCCAACCCCAATCAGCCCCAGCATTTT. Its translation is CASSSNPNQPQHF.

V gene TRBV19 combines with J gene TRBJ1-6; no reliable D call. CDR1 and CDR2 (germline): LNHDA, SQIVND (reference sequence). CDR3 size: 13 residues. V lost 5 bases and J lost 6, with 8 bases in between. CDR3 in DNA: TGTGCCAGTAGTCCAGGAAGTAATTCACCCCTCCACTTT. This translates into CASSPGSNSPLHF.

To note about this clone: The same CDR3 also results from other DNA sequences found in this sample. As DNA, the CDR3 is TGCGCCAGCAGCCCGGGTCGGGGTCCTAATGAAAAACTGTTTTTT. Amino acid sequence: CASSPGRGPNEKLFF. V gene TRBV5-1 combines with J gene TRBJ1-4; D not certain. Trimming removed 4 bases from V and 3 bases from J, with 13 bases in between. The germline gives CDR1 SGHRS, CDR2 YFSETQ. The CDR3 sequence is 15 residues long.

The V and J genes are TRBV18 and TRBJ2-1, with 12 bases identical to TRBD2. This CDR3 has 16 residues. V was clipped by 2 bases and J by 9 bases; unmatched bases: 8. The germline V gene encodes CDR1 KGHSH and CDR2 LQKENI. CDR3 region: CASSPSTSGGSGEQFF. The DNA of the CDR3 is TGTGCCAGCTCACCATCGACTAGCGGGGGCTCGGGTGAGCAGTTCTTC.

The rearrangement links TRBV28 to TRBJ1-2; possibly TRBD1 for D (5 bases). V lost 8 bases, J lost 8 bases, and 12 bases lay in between. CDR1 is MDHEN and CDR2 is SYDVKM in the germline V gene. CDR3 length: 11 residues. For the CDR3, the DNA is TGTGCCAGCCAATTTAACAGGGGCTACACCTTC. It codes for CASQFNRGYTF.

A single count supports this clone. This chain links TRBV13 with TRBJ2-7, with 10 bases identical to TRBD1. Germline CDR1 reads PRHDT; CDR2 reads FYEKMQ (reference sequence). J gave up 0 bases and V 5 bases, and 4 bases lay outside the gene matches. This CDR3 is 15 amino acids long. The CDR3 region is CASSLRTGGSYEQYF. In DNA form, the CDR3 reads TGTGCCAGCAGCCTTCGGACAGGGGGCTCCTACGAGCAGTACTTC.

This clone showed up just a few times. The chain combines TRBV4-2 with TRBJ1-6; TRBD1 is a possible D gene (6 bases). Germline CDR1 and CDR2: LGHNA and YNFKEQ. The length of the CDR3 is 15 residues. The V and J ends lost 1 base and 9 bases respectively, with 13 bases between them. The CDR3 nucleotides read TGTGCCAGCAGCCAAGTCCCAGGGGTGGGTTCACCCCTCCACTTT. Protein: CASSQVPGVGSPLHF.

The V call is TRBV7-2, the J call TRBJ2-5; D not certain. The ends were cut back, 6 bases at V and 5 bases at J, with 7 bases in the middle. The germline gives CDR1 SGHTA, CDR2 FQGNSA. CDR3 length: 11 amino acids. CDR3 in amino acids: CASRLGETQYF. The CDR3 nucleotides are TGTGCCAGCAGGTTGGGGGAGACCCAGTACTTC.

The chain is built from TRBV10-3 and TRBJ1-2; weak D call: TRBD1 (5 bases). Trimming left V 2 bases short and J 4 bases short, with 17 bases between. The CDR3 contains 16 residues. Per germline, CDR1 ENHRY and CDR2 SYGVKD. In DNA form, the CDR3 reads TGTGCCATCAGTGAGGGGCGGTCAGGGACTCTCTATGGCTACACCTTC. Its translation: CAISEGRSGTLYGYTF.

The chain couples TRBV6-5 to TRBJ1-1; no clear D. This CDR3 is built from 14 residues. Germline V gene sequence: CDR1 MNHEY, CDR2 SVGAGI. V gave up 2 bases and J gave up 2 bases, with 9 bases separating them. The CDR3 region is CASSYGHINTEAFF. CDR3 DNA: TGTGCCAGCAGTTACGGGCACATCAACACTGAAGCTTTCTTT.

The CDR3 DNA follows: TGTGCCAGCAGCTTAGGTGGAGGGGTAGGTTATGGCTACACCTTC. Its translation: CASSLGGGVGYGYTF. The J gene is TRBJ1-2, the V gene TRBV13; D possibly corresponds to TRBD1 (5 bases). CDR1 and CDR2 (germline): PRHDT, FYEKMQ (reference sequence). The CDR3 loop spans 15 amino acids. Trimming pared 0 bases from V and 5 bases from J, leaving 13 bases between. Variable domain in full (rest from reference TRBV13 and TRBJ1-2): AAGVIQSPRHLIKEKRETATLKCYPIPRHDTVYWYQQGPGQDPQFLISFYEKMQSDKGSIPDRFSAQQFSDYHSELNMSSLELGDSALYFCASSLGGGVGYGYTFGSGTRLTVV.

This clone was seen just once. The chain uses TRBV7-2 and TRBJ1-1; no reliable D call. The CDR3 spans 15 residues. Germline CDR1 SGHTA, CDR2 FQGNSA. V dropped 6 bases and J dropped 1 base, with 15 bases sitting between them. This CDR3 is CASRRRPGTNTEAFF. CDR3 nucleotides: TGTGCCAGCAGAAGGCGGCCAGGAACGAACACTGAAGCTTTCTTT.